This T cell receptor (beta chain) came from a study of identifying expanded T cells in peripheral blood. During the collection period, no donor immune events like infections were recorded. Method: immunoSEQ multiplex PCR; TCRdb's copy keeps in-frame clones and lacks some. The sample holds 100,000 to 110,000 clones, around 90% seen once. A word on this clone: Its specificity is not known.

Points from the study as a whole: Technical replicates showed around 1.1 changed clones; roughly two weeks approximately 15; four weeks 19.

Trimming pared 3 bases from V and 2 bases from J, leaving 15 bases between. The CDR3 is 15 amino acids. Germline loops: CDR1 SGHDT, CDR2 YYEEEE. The sequencing sample was made of blood. This receptor was obtained from a person between 18 and 75 years old in good health. The V gene is TRBV5-6, the J gene TRBJ2-7; tentatively, D is TRBD2 (5 bases). CDR3 in DNA: TGTGCCAGCAGCTACTCACAGCGGCCCACCTACGAGCAGTACTTC. Amino acids: CASSYSQRPTYEQYF.